Presented here are 18 T cell receptor beta chains from one specimen sequenced in a study of T cell responses to AZD1222 COVID-19 vaccine. The table came from immunoSEQ multiplex PCR; TCRdb's copy has only in-frame clones and leaves some out. This sample has over 130,000 clones, with 75% to 95% found just once. This specimen consisted of peripheral blood, obtained 28 days after the second dose of the MenACWY control vaccine. The receptors stem from an adult who received the MenACWY meningococcal vaccine as a control.

J is TRBJ2-1 and V is TRBV10-2, with 7 nucleotides matching TRBD2. The CDR3 totals 11 residues. CDR1 and CDR2 (germline): WSHSY, SAAADI. The V gene end was trimmed by 6 bases and the J gene end by 9 bases; junction bases not matched to a gene: 2. The CDR3 loop is CASRASGEQFF. The CDR3 nucleotides read TGCGCCAGCAGGGCTAGCGGTGAGCAGTTCTTC.

The gene calls are TRBV27 and TRBJ2-1; 7 positions match TRBD2. Trimming at V came to 5 bases and at J to 8 bases, leaving 9 bases not matched to a gene. Germline V gene lookup returns CDR1 MNHEY and CDR2 SMNVEV (reference sequence). There are 14 residues in the CDR3. This chain's CDR3 is CASSRRTSFDEQFF. The CDR3 nucleotides are TGTGCCAGCAGTCGCAGGACTAGTTTCGATGAGCAGTTCTTC.

The chain recombines TRBV6-2 or TRBV6-3 with TRBJ2-4, with D possibly being TRBD2 (6 bases). The CDR3 runs to 18 residues. The V and J ends lost 1 base and 0 bases respectively, with 16 bases between them. Germline CDR1 MNHEY, CDR2 SVGEGT. The CDR3 bases are TGTGCCAGCAGTTACTTCGGGGTAGCGGACCTAGCCAAAAACATTCAGTACTTC. Residues: CASSYFGVADLAKNIQYF.

The V gene is TRBV30, the J gene TRBJ1-3; the D is unclear. The CDR3 runs to 14 residues. Germline V gene lookup returns CDR1 GTSNPN and CDR2 SVGIG (reference sequence). Deletions cut 0 bases from V and 2 bases from J, with 8 bases between. CDR3 DNA: TGTGCCTGGAGTGTAGGGCTTACTGGAAACACCATATATTTT. It specifies CAWSVGLTGNTIYF.

This clone occurred once. V usage is TRBV7-2 and J usage is TRBJ2-3; perhaps TRBD2 as D (5 bases). CDR1 is SGHTA and CDR2 is FQGNSA in the germline V gene. This CDR3 region has 15 residues. V was trimmed by 2 bases and J by 4 bases, leaving 13 bases between them. The CDR3 nucleotides read TGTGCCAGCAGCTTAATTGGGAGTTCCTCAGATACGCAGTATTTT. This translates into CASSLIGSSSDTQYF.

V is TRBV7-6 and J is TRBJ1-2; TRBD1 might be the D (6 bases). V lost 1 base and J 4 bases, leaving 13 bases between the germline ends. The CDR3 is 15 amino acids. Germline-derived CDR1 and CDR2 are SGHVS and FNYEAQ. CDR3 DNA: TGTGCCAGCAGCTTAGATTCAGGGGACCGCTATGGCTACACCTTC. Protein: CASSLDSGDRYGYTF.

The gene calls are TRBV7-2 and TRBJ1-4; TRBD1 matches at 10 bases. V lost 5 bases, J lost 5 bases, and 2 bases stayed unmatched. This CDR3 has 14 residues. Germline-derived CDR1 and CDR2 are SGHTA and FQGNSA. The CDR3 sequence is CASSPDRGNEKLFF. The CDR3, as DNA: TGTGCCAGCAGCCCGGACAGGGGGAATGAAAAACTGTTTTTT.

As to this clone: An end of the junction differs from the germline gene, which may be a read error. This chain links TRBV10-3 with TRBJ2-5; D gene uncertain. CDR3 length: 12 amino acids. The V gene's germline CDR1 is ENHRY and CDR2 SYGVKD. CDR3 region: CAISESGGPNDF. The CDR3 DNA reads TGTGCCATCAGTGAGTCGGGCGGCCCAAATGACTTC.

The V call is TRBV15, the J call TRBJ2-7; D is unclear. The CDR3 length is 16 residues. CDR1 LNHNV and CDR2 YYDKDF come from the germline V gene (reference sequence). The V end was cut by 0 bases, the J end by 5 bases, with 17 bases between. CDR3 amino acids: CATSREVGGIRNEQYF. The CDR3 region has the DNA TGTGCCACCAGCAGAGAAGTTGGCGGAATCCGGAACGAGCAGTACTTC.

J is TRBJ2-1 and V is TRBV29-1; D is ambiguous. CDR3 length: 13 residues. V lost 2 bases, J lost 5 bases, and 10 bases lay in between. Germline CDR1 is SQVTM and CDR2 is ANQGSEA. CDR3 sequence reads: CSVENGQDNEQFF. The CDR3 region has the DNA TGCAGCGTTGAAAACGGGCAGGACAATGAGCAGTTCTTC.

The rearrangement joins TRBV28 to TRBJ2-3, with a possible D match to TRBD1 (5 bases). This CDR3 contains 14 residues. The germline gives CDR1 MDHEN, CDR2 SYDVKM. V lost 6 bases, J lost 2 bases, and 12 bases lay in between. CDR3 protein: CASSRQGYTDTQYF. The CDR3 DNA sequence: TGTGCCAGCAGCCGCCAGGGCTACACAGATACGCAGTATTTT.

The genes are TRBV7-2 and TRBJ2-1, with 11 bases that match TRBD2. Germline assignment: CDR1 SGHTA and CDR2 FQGNSA. The CDR3 runs 15 residues. J was trimmed by 10 bases and V by 8 bases; bases with no gene match: 13. Here the CDR3 reads CASGSPTSGAREQFF. Here the CDR3 DNA reads TGTGCCAGCGGGTCCCCGACTAGCGGGGCCAGAGAGCAGTTCTTC.

Only one count was recorded for this clone. V is TRBV5-1 and J is TRBJ2-5; no clear D gene. Trimming shortened V by 2 bases and J by 3 bases, and 8 bases separated the two germline ends. Per the germline V gene, CDR1 is SGHRS and CDR2 is YFSETQ. The CDR3 totals 13 residues. The CDR3 nucleotides read TGCGCCAGCAGCTTCTTAAGTGAAGAGACCCAGTACTTC. This translates into CASSFLSEETQYF.

The chain is built from TRBV29-1 and TRBJ2-7; 7 nucleotides line up with TRBD2. Trimming at V came to 1 base and at J to 3 bases, leaving 0 bases not matched to a gene. This CDR3 has 12 amino acids. The V gene's germline CDR1 is SQVTM and CDR2 ANQGSEA. The CDR3 bases are TGCAGCGTTGAAGGGGAGGGCTACGAGCAGTACTTC. Its protein product is CSVEGEGYEQYF.

The J gene is TRBJ2-1, the V gene TRBV6-4; 9 bases fit TRBD2. The germline V gene has CDR1 MRHNA and CDR2 SNTAGT. With V trimmed by 6 bases and J by 13 bases, 13 bases remained unmatched. The CDR3 covers 14 residues. In nucleotides, the CDR3 is TGTGCCAGCAGGCCACTGGGAGCGGGAGGAGAACAGTTCTTC. This codes for CASRPLGAGGEQFF.

V and J are TRBV9 and TRBJ2-2; D may be TRBD1 (5 bases). CDR1 SGDLS and CDR2 YYNGEE come from the germline V gene. V was shortened by 0 bases and J by 6 bases, with 9 bases between the two germline ends. This CDR3 has 14 amino acids. CDR3 amino acids: CASSVARVPGELFF. The CDR3 nucleotides read TGTGCCAGCAGCGTAGCCAGGGTTCCCGGGGAGCTGTTTTTT. Full variable domain (remainder filled in from reference TRBV9 and TRBJ2-2): DSGVTQTPKHLITATGQRVTLRCSPRSGDLSVYWYQQSLDQGLQFLIQYYNGEERAKGNILERFSAQQFPDLHSELNLSSLELGDSALYFCASSVARVPGELFFGEGSRLTVL.

The chain's CDR3 is CASSYPPGWGYTF. The DNA for the CDR3 is TGTGCCAGCAGTTACCCCCCCGGGTGGGGCTACACCTTC. The gene calls are TRBV6-2 or TRBV6-3 and TRBJ1-2; the D is unclear. V lost 2 bases and J 8 bases, leaving 12 bases between the germline ends. CDR1 is MNHEY, CDR2 SVGEGT, per germline. This CDR3 has 13 amino acids.

The chain employs TRBV25-1 and TRBJ2-3, with a tentative D call TRBD1 (6 bases). V was cut by 4 bases and J by 3 bases, with 11 bases left in between. The CDR3 covers 14 residues. Germline-derived CDR1 and CDR2 are MGHDK and SYGVNS. The CDR3 nucleotides read TGTGCCAGCAGTGGCACAACAGGGACAGATACGCAGTATTTT. This translates into CASSGTTGTDTQYF.